The 10 T cell receptor beta chains presented below share a single source sample, sequenced in a study of preoperative IRX-2 immunotherapy in early breast cancer. Clones were sequenced by immunoSEQ multiplex PCR, and TCRdb holds only the in-frame ones, with some missing. Here the sample spans 90,000 to 100,000 clones, roughly 89% being singletons. Treatment: preoperative locoregional IRX-2 cytokine immunotherapy. The material sequenced was tumor tissue, taken after IRX-2 immunotherapy. The origin of the receptors is a human donor with breast cancer.

The genes are TRBV5-1 and TRBJ2-2; 9 nucleotides match TRBD1. Trimming at V came to 3 bases and at J to 3 bases, leaving 3 bases not matched to a gene. The CDR3 has 15 residues. In germline, CDR1 is SGHRS, CDR2 YFSETQ. The CDR3 here is CASSYRQGDTGELFF. In DNA, the CDR3 is TGCGCCAGCAGCTACAGACAGGGGGACACCGGGGAGCTGTTTTTT.

The chain couples TRBV28 to TRBJ1-1; no clear D gene. Germline-derived CDR1 and CDR2 are MDHEN and SYDVKM. The CDR3 length is 13 residues. Trimming cost V 3 bases and J 0 bases, with 5 bases left between them. Written as DNA, the CDR3 is TGTGCCAGCAGTTTCGGGTTGAACACTGAAGCTTTCTTT. Translating it yields CASSFGLNTEAFF.

V usage is TRBV25-1 and J usage is TRBJ2-1, with D possibly TRBD1 on 5 matching bases. Germline V CDR1 and CDR2: MGHDK, SYGVNS. The CDR3 runs to 15 residues. The V end lost 3 bases, the J end lost 7 bases, and 16 bases lay between the germline ends. The CDR3, as DNA: TGTGCCAGCAGTGATGCAGGGATAGGGTGGAATGAGCAGTTCTTC. It codes for CASSDAGIGWNEQFF.

In this sample, this clone turned up once. This chain links TRBV19 with TRBJ1-6; weak D call: TRBD1 (6 bases). With 8 bases removed from V and 9 bases from J, the gap between germline ends came to 17 bases. Looked up from germline, CDR1 is LNHDA and CDR2 is SQIVND (reference sequence). The CDR3 consists of 14 residues. The CDR3 sequence is CASGVQGPASPLHF. The CDR3 DNA reads as TGTGCCAGTGGAGTTCAGGGGCCGGCTTCACCCCTCCACTTT.

The V gene is TRBV6-7, the J gene TRBJ1-1; 9 bases align to TRBD1. TRBV6-7 has ORF status, its function being uncertain. Trimming took 4 bases from V and 3 from J; bases not matched to a gene: 9. The CDR3 has 16 amino acids. For the CDR3, the DNA is TGTGCCAGCAGTTTCCCCACGGGACAGGGTGACACTGAAGCTTTCTTT. Amino acid sequence: CASSFPTGQGDTEAFF.

The chain has TRBV7-6 and TRBJ1-3; D is undetermined. The germline V gene has CDR1 SGHVS and CDR2 FNYEAQ. The V and J ends lost 5 bases and 3 bases respectively, with 17 bases between them. The CDR3 length is 16 residues. CDR3 nucleotide sequence: TGTGCCAGCAGCCCGGTTAAAGATAAGGGTGGAAACACCATATATTTT. This translates into CASSPVKDKGGNTIYF.

The chain links TRBV7-6 to TRBJ2-1, with 9 bases aligning to TRBD2. Germline-derived CDR1 and CDR2 are SGHVS and FNYEAQ. V lost 3 bases and J lost 5; bases outside the gene matches: 14. CDR3 size: 18 residues. CDR3 in amino acids: CASSLESPTSGYNNEQFF. The CDR3 DNA reads TGTGCCAGCAGCTTGGAATCCCCGACTAGCGGCTATAACAATGAGCAGTTCTTC.

The rearrangement uses TRBV5-1 and TRBJ2-2; 9 positions match TRBD1. The CDR3 is 16 amino acids. Unmatched junction bases numbered 6, after V lost 0 bases and J lost 6 bases. Germline assignment: CDR1 SGHRS and CDR2 YFSETQ. CDR3 residues: CASSLEDRGVAGELFF. CDR3 nucleotide sequence: TGCGCCAGCAGCTTGGAGGACAGGGGAGTCGCCGGGGAGCTGTTTTTT.

The J gene is TRBJ1-1, the V gene TRBV11-1; D is unresolved. Trimming shortened V by 7 bases and J by 4 bases, and 19 bases separated the two germline ends. CDR3 size: 15 residues. Germline assignment: CDR1 SGHAT and CDR2 FQDESV (reference sequence). CDR3 bases: TGTGCCAGCACCGGAGGGTTACCCCGAGGCACTGAAGCTTTCTTT. As protein: CASTGGLPRGTEAFF.

This clone was recorded once. This chain's CDR3 is CASSPPGLAGGGQFF. The CDR3 DNA reads as TGTGCCAGCAGCCCCCCGGGACTAGCGGGAGGTGGGCAGTTCTTC. The chain recombines TRBV7-8 with TRBJ2-1, with TRBD2 matching 15 bases. Per the germline V gene, CDR1 is SGHVS and CDR2 is FQNEAQ. The V and J ends lost 5 bases and 12 bases, in that order; junction bases with no gene match: 8. The CDR3 totals 15 residues.